What follows is one TCR beta chain and its context. As yet, its antigen is unknown. These data originate in a study of CD8 T cells in Susac syndrome. At the level of the study: The Susac syndrome patients were therapy-naive, on corticosteroids, or on intravenous immunoglobulin alone at blood draw.

Overall study results and limits: The study acknowledged a relatively small number of individuals in its TCR sequencing and HLA analysis.

TCR beta from blood CD8+ and CD4+ T cells was sequenced. RNA in amounts of roughly 0.45 to 1 ug was reverse transcribed with random hexamers. Amplification of TCR beta CDR3 across 54 Vbeta and 13 Jbeta was performed with immunoSEQ multiplex PCR. From the immunoSEQ multiplex PCR reads, TCRdb called clonotypes with MiXCR, one entry per CDR3 protein. The sample carries 84,000 or so distinct CDR3 sequences, 90% to 95% recorded once. The V gene lost 0 bases and the J gene lost 4 bases, with 7 bases spanning the gap. This CDR3 is 14 amino acids long. Germline CDR1 and CDR2: MNHEY and SVGAGI. Sequenced material: CD8+ T cells from PBMCs. The gene calls are TRBV6-5 and TRBJ1-5; D is uncertain. The sequence came from a human donor with Susac syndrome. The CDR3 reads CASSYSARNQPQHF. In DNA, the CDR3 is TGTGCCAGCAGTTACTCGGCCCGGAATCAGCCCCAGCATTTT.